This TCR beta chain is from a study of blood T cell repertoires in COVID-19. Across the study: The origin of the acute and convalescent COVID-19 samples was the United States, Italy and Spain. T cells, B-cell-depleted T cells, or PBMCs supplied cDNA or gDNA.

In the study's own analysis: For nucleated cells, counts were estimated from reference gene primer amplification. The assay was immunoSEQ multiplex PCR, and TCRdb's table has in-frame clones only and misses some. V and J calls and clone size follow that table, whereas D and trimming were derived from the DNA. The sample carries roughly 250,000 clones, 84% recorded once. Germline loops: CDR1 MNHEY, CDR2 SVGAGI. This CDR3 spans 12 amino acids. J gave up 8 bases and V 7 bases, and 4 bases lay outside the gene matches. The chain combines TRBV6-5 with TRBJ1-4; 7 bases line up with TRBD1. The clonotype comes from a man aged 45-60 years with acute or convalescent COVID-19. The sequenced material came from peripheral blood. CDR3 sequence (DNA): TGTGCCAGCACTCCGGACAGGGAAAAACTGTTTTTT. Its protein product is CASTPDREKLFF.